The clone carrying this T cell receptor beta chain came up many times. TCRdb recomputed calls from the 5' RACE reads with MiXCR, one row per CDR3 protein. Counted here are roughly 30,000 distinct CDR3 sequences, 5.7% occurring once; the ten biggest clones make up 5.8%. This CDR3 comprises 16 residues. Germline values: CDR1 SQVTM, CDR2 ANQGSEA. J gave up 0 bases and V 3 bases, and 7 bases lay outside the gene matches. The data are from a study of early T cells in non-severe SARS-CoV-2 infection. Across the whole study: The input, bulk RNA from unsorted whole blood, was sequenced, and chains were unpaired.

This TCR came from an adult who was a healthcare worker with PCR-confirmed SARS-CoV-2 infection or an uninfected control (not recorded which). This chain joins TRBV29-1 and TRBJ2-1; 8 bases match TRBD2. The sample consisted of whole blood. The CDR3 sequence: CSVDGLAGSSYNEQFF. The CDR3 DNA is TGCAGCGTTGACGGGCTAGCGGGTAGCTCCTACAATGAGCAGTTCTTC.